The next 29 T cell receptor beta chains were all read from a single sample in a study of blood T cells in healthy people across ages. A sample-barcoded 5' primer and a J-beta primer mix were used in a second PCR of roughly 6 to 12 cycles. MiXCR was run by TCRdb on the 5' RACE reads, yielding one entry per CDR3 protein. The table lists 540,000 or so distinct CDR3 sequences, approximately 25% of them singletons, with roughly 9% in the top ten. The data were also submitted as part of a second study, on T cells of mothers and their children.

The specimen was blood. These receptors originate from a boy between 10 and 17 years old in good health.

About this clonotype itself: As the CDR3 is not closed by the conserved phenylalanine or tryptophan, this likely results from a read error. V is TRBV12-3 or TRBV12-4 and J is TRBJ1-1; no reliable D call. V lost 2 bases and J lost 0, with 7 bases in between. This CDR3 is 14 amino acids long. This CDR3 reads CASSLTAMNTEAFS. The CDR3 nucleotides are TGTGCCAGCAGTTTAACTGCTATGAACACTGAAGCTTTCTCT.

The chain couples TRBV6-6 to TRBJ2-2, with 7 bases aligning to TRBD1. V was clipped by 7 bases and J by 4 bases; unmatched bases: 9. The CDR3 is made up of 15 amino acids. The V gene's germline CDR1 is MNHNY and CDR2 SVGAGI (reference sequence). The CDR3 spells CASIQGDVGTGELFF. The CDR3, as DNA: TGTGCCAGCATTCAGGGGGACGTTGGCACCGGGGAGCTGTTTTTT.

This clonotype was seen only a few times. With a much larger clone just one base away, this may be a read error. CDR3 bases: TGTGCCAGCAACTTATTAGTTGATCAGTACTTC. Protein: CASNLLVDQYF. The chain is built from TRBV7-2 and TRBJ2-5; D is undetermined. CDR1 and CDR2 (germline): SGHTA, FQGNSA. This CDR3 contains 11 residues.

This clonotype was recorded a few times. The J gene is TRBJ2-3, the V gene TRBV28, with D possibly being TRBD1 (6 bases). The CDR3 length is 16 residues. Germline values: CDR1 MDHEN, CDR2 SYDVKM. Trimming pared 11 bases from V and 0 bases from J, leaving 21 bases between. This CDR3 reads CAGSATGLTSTDTQYF. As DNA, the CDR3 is TGTGCCGGGTCGGCGACAGGTCTCACTAGCACAGATACGCAGTATTTT.

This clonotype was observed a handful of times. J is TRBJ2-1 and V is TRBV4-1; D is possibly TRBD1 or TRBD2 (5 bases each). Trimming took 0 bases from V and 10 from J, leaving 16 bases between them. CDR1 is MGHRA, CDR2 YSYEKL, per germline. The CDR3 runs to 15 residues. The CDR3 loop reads CASSQDSIRGWEQFF. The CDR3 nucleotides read TGCGCCAGCAGCCAAGATTCGATTCGGGGCTGGGAGCAGTTCTTC.

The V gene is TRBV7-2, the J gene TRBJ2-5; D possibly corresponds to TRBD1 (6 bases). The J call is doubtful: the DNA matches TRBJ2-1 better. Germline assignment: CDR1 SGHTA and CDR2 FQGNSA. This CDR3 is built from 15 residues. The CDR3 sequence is CASSLAADRTNEQFF. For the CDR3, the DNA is TGTGCCAGCAGCTTAGCGGCAGACAGGACGAATGAGCAGTTCTTC.

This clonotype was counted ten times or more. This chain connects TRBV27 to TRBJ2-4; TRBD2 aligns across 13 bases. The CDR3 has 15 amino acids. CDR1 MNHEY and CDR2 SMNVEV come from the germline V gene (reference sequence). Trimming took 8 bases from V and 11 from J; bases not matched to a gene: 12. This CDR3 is CASRPGTSGAVVQYF. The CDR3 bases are TGTGCCAGCCGCCCCGGGACTAGCGGGGCGGTCGTTCAGTACTTC.

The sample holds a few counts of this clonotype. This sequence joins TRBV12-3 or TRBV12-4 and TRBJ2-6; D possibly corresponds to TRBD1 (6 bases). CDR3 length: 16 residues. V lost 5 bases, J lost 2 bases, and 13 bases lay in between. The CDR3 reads CASSPGRDTGANVLTF. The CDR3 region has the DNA TGTGCCAGCAGTCCCGGACGGGACACTGGGGCCAACGTCCTGACTTTC.

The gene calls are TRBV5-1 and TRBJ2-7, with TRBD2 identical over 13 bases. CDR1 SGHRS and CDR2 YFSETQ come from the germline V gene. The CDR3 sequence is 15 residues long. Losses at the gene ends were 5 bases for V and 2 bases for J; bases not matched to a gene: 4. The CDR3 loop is CASRFGLAGAYEQYF. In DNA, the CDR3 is TGCGCCAGCAGGTTCGGACTAGCGGGAGCCTACGAGCAGTACTTC.

CDR3 region: CASSYGTEPYEQYF. The CDR3 DNA is TGTGCCAGCAGTTACGGGACAGAACCCTACGAGCAGTACTTC. V usage is TRBV6-5 and J usage is TRBJ2-7; 7 bases agree with TRBD1. The V and J ends lost 2 bases and 2 bases, in that order; junction bases with no gene match: 3. The CDR3 contains 14 residues. The V gene's germline CDR1 is MNHEY and CDR2 SVGAGI.

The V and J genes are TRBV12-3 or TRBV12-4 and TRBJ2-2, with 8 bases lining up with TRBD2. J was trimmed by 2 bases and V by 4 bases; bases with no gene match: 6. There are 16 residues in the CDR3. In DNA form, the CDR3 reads TGTGCCAGCAGTTCCGGACTAGCCCTAAACACCGGGGAGCTGTTTTTT. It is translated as CASSSGLALNTGELFF.

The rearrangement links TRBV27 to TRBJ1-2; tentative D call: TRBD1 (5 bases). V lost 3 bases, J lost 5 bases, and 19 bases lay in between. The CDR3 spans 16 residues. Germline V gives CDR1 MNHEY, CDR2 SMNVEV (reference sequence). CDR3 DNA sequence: TGTGCCAGCAGTTTTCGGCAGGGCCCTATATTGTATGGCTACACCTTC. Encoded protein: CASSFRQGPILYGYTF.

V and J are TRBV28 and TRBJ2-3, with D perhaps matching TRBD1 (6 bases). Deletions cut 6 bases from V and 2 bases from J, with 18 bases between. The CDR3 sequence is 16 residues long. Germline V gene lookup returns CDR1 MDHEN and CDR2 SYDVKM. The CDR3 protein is CASRGNRETYTDTQYF. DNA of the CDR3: TGTGCCAGCAGGGGGAACAGGGAGACCTACACAGATACGCAGTATTTT.

This chain's CDR3 is CASSPESGAGDEQFF. The CDR3 DNA reads as TGTGCCAGCAGCCCGGAGTCTGGGGCTGGGGATGAGCAGTTCTTC. This rearrangement joins TRBV7-2 to TRBJ2-5, with D perhaps TRBD1 (5 bases). TRBJ2-1 explains the end of the DNA better; the J call may be wrong. The germline V gene encodes CDR1 SGHTA and CDR2 FQGNSA. CDR3 length equals 15 residues.

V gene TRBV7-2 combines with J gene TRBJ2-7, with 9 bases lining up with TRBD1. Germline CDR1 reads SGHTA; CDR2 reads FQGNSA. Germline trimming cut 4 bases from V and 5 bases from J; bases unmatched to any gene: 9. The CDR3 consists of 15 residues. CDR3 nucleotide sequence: TGTGCCAGCAGCTCGACGGACAGGGGTGGCCACGAGCAGTACTTC. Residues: CASSSTDRGGHEQYF.

CDR3 amino acids: CSARIPGGKETQYF. The CDR3 DNA is TGCAGCGCACGAATTCCGGGGGGCAAAGAGACCCAGTACTTC. The rearrangement uses TRBV29-1 and TRBJ2-5; a possible D gene is TRBD2 (7 bases). CDR1 and CDR2 (germline): SQVTM, ANQGSEA. V dropped 7 bases and J dropped 3 bases, with 18 bases sitting between them. CDR3 length: 14 amino acids.

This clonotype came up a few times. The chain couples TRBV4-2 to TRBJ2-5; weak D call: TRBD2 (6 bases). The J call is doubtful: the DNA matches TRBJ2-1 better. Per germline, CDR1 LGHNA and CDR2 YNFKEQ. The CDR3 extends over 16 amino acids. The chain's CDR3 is CASSQDGGSVINEQFF. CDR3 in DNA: TGTGCCAGCAGCCAAGATGGGGGGAGTGTAATCAATGAGCAGTTCTTC.

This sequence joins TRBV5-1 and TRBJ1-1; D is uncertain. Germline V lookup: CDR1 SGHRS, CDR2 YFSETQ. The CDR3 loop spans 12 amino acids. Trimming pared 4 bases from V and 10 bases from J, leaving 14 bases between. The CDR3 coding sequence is TGCGCCAGCAGCCCGGATAGATGGGGAGCTTTCTTT. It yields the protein CASSPDRWGAFF.

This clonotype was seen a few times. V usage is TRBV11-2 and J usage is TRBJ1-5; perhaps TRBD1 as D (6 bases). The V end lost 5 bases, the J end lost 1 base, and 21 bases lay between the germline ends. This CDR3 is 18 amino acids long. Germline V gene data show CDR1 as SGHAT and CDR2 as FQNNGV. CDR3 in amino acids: CASSVGRDNYESNQPQHF. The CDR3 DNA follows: TGTGCCAGCAGCGTAGGGCGGGACAATTACGAGAGCAATCAGCCCCAGCATTTT. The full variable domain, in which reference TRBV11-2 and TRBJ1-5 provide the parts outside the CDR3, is EAGVAQSPRYKIIEKRQSVAFWCNPISGHATLYWYQQILGQGPKLLIQFQNNGVVDDSQLPKDRFSAERLKGVDSTLKIQPAKLEDSAVYLCASSVGRDNYESNQPQHFGDGTRLSIL.

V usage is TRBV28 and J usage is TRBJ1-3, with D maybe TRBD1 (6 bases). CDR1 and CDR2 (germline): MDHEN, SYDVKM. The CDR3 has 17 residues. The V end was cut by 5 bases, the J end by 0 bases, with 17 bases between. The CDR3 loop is CASSPRQGIGSGNTIYF. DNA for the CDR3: TGTGCCAGCAGTCCCAGGCAGGGGATCGGCTCTGGAAACACCATATATTTT.

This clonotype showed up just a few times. The CDR3 sequence is CASSLWASGDTQYF. The CDR3 nucleotides read TGTGCCAGCAGTTTATGGGCCTCGGGGGACACTCAGTACTTC. The chain combines TRBV12-3 or TRBV12-4 with TRBJ2-4; D may match TRBD1 or TRBD2 (6 bases each). V was pared by 2 bases and J by 12 bases, with 17 bases between. CDR3 length equals 14 residues.

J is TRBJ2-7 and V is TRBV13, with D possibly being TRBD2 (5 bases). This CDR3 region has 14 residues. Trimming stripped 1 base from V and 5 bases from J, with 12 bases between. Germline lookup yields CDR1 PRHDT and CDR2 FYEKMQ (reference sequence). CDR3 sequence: CASSLVGSSDEQYF. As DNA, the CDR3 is TGTGCCAGCAGCTTAGTGGGGAGTTCCGACGAGCAGTACTTC. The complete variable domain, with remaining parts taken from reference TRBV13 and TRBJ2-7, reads AAGVIQSPRHLIKEKRETATLKCYPIPRHDTVYWYQQGPGQDPQFLISFYEKMQSDKGSIPDRFSAQQFSDYHSELNMSSLELGDSALYFCASSLVGSSDEQYFGPGTRLTVT.

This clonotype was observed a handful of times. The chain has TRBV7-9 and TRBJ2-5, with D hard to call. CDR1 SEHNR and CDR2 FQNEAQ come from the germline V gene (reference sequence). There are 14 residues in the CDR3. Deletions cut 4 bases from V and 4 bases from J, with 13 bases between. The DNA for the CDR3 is TGTGCCAGCAGCTCAGGCCAAACCGGAGAGACCCAGTACTTC. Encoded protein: CASSSGQTGETQYF.

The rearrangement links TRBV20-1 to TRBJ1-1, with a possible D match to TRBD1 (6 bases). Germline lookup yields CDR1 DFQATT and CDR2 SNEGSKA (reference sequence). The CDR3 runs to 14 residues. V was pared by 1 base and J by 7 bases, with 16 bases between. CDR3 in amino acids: CSARGGGHGFEAFF. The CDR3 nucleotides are TGCAGTGCTAGAGGGGGGGGGCATGGTTTTGAAGCTTTCTTT.

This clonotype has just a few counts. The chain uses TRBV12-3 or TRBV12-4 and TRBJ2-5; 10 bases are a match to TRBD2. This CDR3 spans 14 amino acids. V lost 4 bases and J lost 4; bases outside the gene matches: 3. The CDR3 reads CASSWTSGGETQYF. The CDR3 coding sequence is TGTGCCAGCAGTTGGACTAGCGGCGGAGAGACCCAGTACTTC.

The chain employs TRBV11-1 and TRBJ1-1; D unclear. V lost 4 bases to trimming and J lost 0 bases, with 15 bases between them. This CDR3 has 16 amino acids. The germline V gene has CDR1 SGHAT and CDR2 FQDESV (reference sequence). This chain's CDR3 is CASSYDGRSMNTEAFF. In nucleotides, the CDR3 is TGTGCCAGCAGCTATGACGGACGTAGCATGAACACTGAAGCTTTCTTT.

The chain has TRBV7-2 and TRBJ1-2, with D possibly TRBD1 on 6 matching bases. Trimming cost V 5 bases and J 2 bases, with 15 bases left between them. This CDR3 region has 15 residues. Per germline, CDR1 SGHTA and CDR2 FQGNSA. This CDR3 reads CASSLSGAVNYGYTF. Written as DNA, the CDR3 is TGTGCCAGCAGCCTGTCGGGGGCAGTAAACTATGGCTACACCTTC.

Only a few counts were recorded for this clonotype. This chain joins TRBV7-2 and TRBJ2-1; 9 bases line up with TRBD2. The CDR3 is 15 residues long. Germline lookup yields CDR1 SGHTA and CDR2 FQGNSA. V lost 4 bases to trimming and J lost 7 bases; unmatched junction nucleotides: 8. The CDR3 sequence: CASSSRGTSRNEQFF. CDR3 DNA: TGTGCCAGCAGCTCAAGGGGGACTAGCCGGAATGAGCAGTTCTTC.

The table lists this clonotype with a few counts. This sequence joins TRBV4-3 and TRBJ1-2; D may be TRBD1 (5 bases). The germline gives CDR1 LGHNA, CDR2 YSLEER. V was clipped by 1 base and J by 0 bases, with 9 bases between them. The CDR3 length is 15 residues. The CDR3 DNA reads TGCGCCAGCAGCCAAGCAGGACAACCTAACTATGGCTACACCTTC. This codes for CASSQAGQPNYGYTF.